The source of this T cell receptor (beta chain) is a study of OX40 agonist ivuxolimab in advanced cancers. Autoimmune disease history or systemic immunosuppression disqualified patients. TCRdb's copy holds only in-frame clones and misses some; the assay was immunoSEQ multiplex PCR. Among 50,000 to 55,000 clones, approximately 91% were seen once, and the ten largest hold roughly 1.5%. CDR1 is SGHTA and CDR2 is FQGNSA in the germline V gene. The CDR3 loop spans 17 amino acids. J gave up 5 bases and V 0 bases, and 9 bases lay outside the gene matches. The sequences come from CD4+ or CD8+ T cells sorted from blood, collected in a trial of the OX40 agonist ivuxolimab. The rearrangement uses TRBV7-2 and TRBJ2-3, with TRBD2 identical over 9 bases. This TCR came from an adult with an advanced solid tumor such as melanoma, head and neck, liver or kidney cancer. This chain's CDR3 is CASSLASGSPLRDTQYF. In nucleotides, the CDR3 is TGTGCCAGCAGCTTAGCTAGCGGGAGCCCCCTGAGAGATACGCAGTATTTT. The full variable domain, its missing parts supplied by reference TRBV7-2 and TRBJ2-3, is GAGVSQSPSNKVTEKGKDVELRCDPISGHTALYWYRQSLGQGLEFLIYFQGNSAPDKSGLPSDRFSAERTGGSVSTLTIQRTQQEDSAVYLCASSLASGSPLRDTQYFGPGTRLTVL.